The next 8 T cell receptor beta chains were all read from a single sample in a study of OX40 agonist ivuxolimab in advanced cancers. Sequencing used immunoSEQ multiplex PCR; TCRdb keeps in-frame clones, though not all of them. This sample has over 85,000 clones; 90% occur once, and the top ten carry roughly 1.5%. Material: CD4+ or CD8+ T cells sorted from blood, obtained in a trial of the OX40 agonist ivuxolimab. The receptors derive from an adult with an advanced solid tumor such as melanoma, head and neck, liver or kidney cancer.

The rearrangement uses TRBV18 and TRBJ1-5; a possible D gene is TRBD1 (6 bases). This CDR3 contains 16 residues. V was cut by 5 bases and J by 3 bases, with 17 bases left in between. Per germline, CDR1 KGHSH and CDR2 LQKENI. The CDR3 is CASSGPGHRDNQPQHF. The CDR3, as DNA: TGTGCCAGCTCAGGCCCCGGCCACAGGGACAATCAGCCCCAGCATTTT.

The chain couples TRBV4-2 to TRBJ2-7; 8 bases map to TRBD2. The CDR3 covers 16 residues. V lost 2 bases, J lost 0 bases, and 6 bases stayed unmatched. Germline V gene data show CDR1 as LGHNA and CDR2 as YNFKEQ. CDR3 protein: CASSQTGGTNSYEQYF. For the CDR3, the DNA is TGTGCCAGCAGCCAAACGGGAGGGACTAACTCCTACGAGCAGTACTTC.

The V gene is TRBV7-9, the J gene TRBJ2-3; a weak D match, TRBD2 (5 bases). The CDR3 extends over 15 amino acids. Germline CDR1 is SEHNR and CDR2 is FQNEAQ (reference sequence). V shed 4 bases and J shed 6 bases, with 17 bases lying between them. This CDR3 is CASSSSRGRVDTQYF. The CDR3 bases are TGTGCCAGCAGCTCTTCCCGGGGAAGGGTGGATACGCAGTATTTT.

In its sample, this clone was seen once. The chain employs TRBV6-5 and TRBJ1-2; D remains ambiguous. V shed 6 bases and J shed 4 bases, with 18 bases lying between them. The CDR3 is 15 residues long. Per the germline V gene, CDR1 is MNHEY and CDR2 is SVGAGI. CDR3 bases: TGTGCCAGCAGCAGAAGGCCCCAGGACTCCTATGGCTACACCTTC. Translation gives CASSRRPQDSYGYTF.

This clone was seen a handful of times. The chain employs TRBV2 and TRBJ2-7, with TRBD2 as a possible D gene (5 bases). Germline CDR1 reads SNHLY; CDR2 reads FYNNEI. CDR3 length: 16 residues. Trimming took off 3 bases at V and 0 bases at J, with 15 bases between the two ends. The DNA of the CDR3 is TGTGCCAGCAGTGATCAAGGCGGGTCAAGCTCCTACGAGCAGTACTTC. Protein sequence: CASSDQGGSSSYEQYF. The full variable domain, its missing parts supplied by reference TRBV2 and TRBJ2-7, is EPEVTQTPSHQVTQMGQEVILRCVPISNHLYFYWYRQILGQKVEFLVSFYNNEISEKSEIFDDQFSVERPDGSNFTLKIRSTKLEDSAMYFCASSDQGGSSSYEQYFGPGTRLTVT.

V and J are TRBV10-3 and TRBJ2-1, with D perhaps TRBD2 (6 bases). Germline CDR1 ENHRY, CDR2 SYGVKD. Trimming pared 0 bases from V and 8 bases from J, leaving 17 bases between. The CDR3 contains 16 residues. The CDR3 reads CAISESVRGGMYEQFF. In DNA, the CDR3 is TGTGCCATCAGTGAGTCGGTGAGGGGCGGGATGTATGAGCAGTTCTTC.

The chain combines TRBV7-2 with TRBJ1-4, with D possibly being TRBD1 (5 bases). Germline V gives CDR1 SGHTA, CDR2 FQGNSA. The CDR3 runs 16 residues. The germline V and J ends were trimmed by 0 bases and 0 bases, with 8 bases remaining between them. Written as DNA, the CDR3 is TGTGCCAGCAGCTTAGCCCGGGGGGCAACTAATGAAAAACTGTTTTTT. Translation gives CASSLARGATNEKLFF.

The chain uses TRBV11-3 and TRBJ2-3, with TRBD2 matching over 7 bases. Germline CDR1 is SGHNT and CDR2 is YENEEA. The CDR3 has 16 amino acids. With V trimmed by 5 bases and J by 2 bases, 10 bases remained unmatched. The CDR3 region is CASSPGRGGFTDTQYF. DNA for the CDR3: TGTGCCAGCAGCCCAGGGCGGGGAGGGTTCACAGATACGCAGTATTTT.